This record covers a single TCR beta chain. This clone has just one count. The clone's antigen remains unknown. No qualities accompany the bases; no much larger clone lies one base away. The data are from a study of blood T cell repertoires in COVID-19 (dated by TCRdb to the early 2020s). About the full investigation: Samples from collaborators originated in the United States, Italy and Spain and spanned both the acute and convalescent phases of COVID-19. The prospective study material was composed of cDNA or gDNA derived from T cells, B-cell-depleted T cells, or PBMCs. Where available, HLA class I and class II types were taken from metadata supplied by the sample provider and were not determined by assay-based typing. Subjects who had been exposed to COVID-19, were actively infected with it, or had recovered from it provided the deeply sampled blood TCRbeta repertoires that made up the dataset. The repertoires were released in a freely available public database intended as a resource for research on the immune response to SARS-CoV-2. The sample metadata nearly always contained a de-identified subject ID, COVID-19 status, age in years and sex. The samples were drawn from two sources: the first 160 participants of the ongoing ImmuneRACE study, and 1,000 to 1,500 subjects contributed by 6 global collaborators.

TCRbeta CDR3 regions were amplified from genomic DNA using the immunoSEQ Assay, a bias-controlled multiplex PCR. As for the original processing: The number of nucleated cells in each sample was estimated by amplification of reference gene primers within the assay. Sequence reads were collapsed and filtered to measure the absolute abundance of every unique TCRbeta CDR3 rearrangement. For each sample, productive Simpson clonality was calculated by taking the square root of Simpson's diversity index across productive rearrangements. TCRdb re-hosts the immuneACCESS table, in-frame sequences only. Its copies lack some clones; in the studies checked, an unresolved V gene accounts for under half of them, and the cause for the rest is not known. From that table come the V and J calls and clone size; the DNA was used to work out D and trimming. The sample table shows roughly 42,000 clones, and around 87% are seen once. About 10% of the sample comes from the top ten.

The study at large found these results: How much clinical and demographic metadata was included differed by source and by participant, and the metadata was provided uncurated.

Whole blood was collected in K2EDTA tubes by collaborating institutions according to the institutions' own protocols. For TCRbeta analysis, collaborators shipped samples as frozen whole blood, isolated PBMCs, or DNA extracted from either of those sample types. V loses 0 bases, J loses 6 bases, and the germline ends lie 11 bases apart. From the cysteine up to the phenylalanine, the CDR3 has a length of 14 residues. Of all the DNA, just the CDR3 is kept, 42 bases in frame from base 1. Reading the germline V gene (reference sequence) gives CDR1 SGHNT and CDR2 YYREEE. Sequencing used peripheral blood. Recombination linked TRBV5-4 to TRBJ2-3, with the D segment identity uncertain. The receptor was derived from a man aged 25-40 years with active or convalescent COVID-19. The CDR3 protein: CASSLGGLRDTQYF. The DNA sequence is as follows: TGTGCCAGCAGCTTGGGAGGTTTGCGGGATACGCAGTATTTT.